Shown below are 8 T cell receptor beta chains from a single sample sequenced in a study of Ad26.COV2.S vaccination and SARS-CoV-2 variants. The method was immunoSEQ multiplex PCR; TCRdb's version includes in-frame clones alone and lacks a portion of them. This repertoire shows about 350,000 clones, about 92% found once; its top ten account for 3% to 5%. This specimen consisted of peripheral blood, obtained after recovery from COVID-19. These TCRs come from a human donor who had recovered from COVID-19.

This chain joins TRBV7-8 and TRBJ1-1; D perhaps matches TRBD1 (5 bases). The germline V and J ends were trimmed by 1 base and 1 base, with 19 bases remaining between them. CDR1 is SGHVS, CDR2 FQNEAQ, per germline. The CDR3 contains 18 residues. This CDR3 reads CASSLGLRAGRSNTEAFF. The DNA of the CDR3 is TGTGCCAGCAGCTTAGGGTTGCGGGCAGGGCGATCGAACACTGAAGCTTTCTTT.

This clone has just one count. This chain links TRBV5-1 with TRBJ1-2, with D unresolved. CDR3 size: 13 residues. Looked up from germline, CDR1 is SGHRS and CDR2 is YFSETQ. The ends were cut back, 2 bases at V and 3 bases at J, with 8 bases in the middle. The CDR3 DNA sequence: TGCGCCAGCAGCTTCCCGGGCGACTATGGCTACACCTTC. It specifies CASSFPGDYGYTF.

The chain joins TRBV9 to TRBJ2-2; D remains ambiguous. CDR3 length: 13 residues. The V end lost 4 bases, the J end lost 2 bases, and 6 bases lay between the germline ends. Looked up from germline, CDR1 is SGDLS and CDR2 is YYNGEE. CDR3 region: CASSPINTGELFF. The CDR3 region has the DNA TGTGCCAGCAGCCCTATAAACACCGGGGAGCTGTTTTTT.

The chain employs TRBV23-1 and TRBJ2-7; the D is unclear. TRBV23-1 is identified as an open reading frame with a role that is uncertain. The CDR3 is 12 amino acids. V lost 0 bases to trimming and J lost 3 bases, with 3 bases between them. The CDR3 bases are TGCGCCAGCAGTCAATCGCTCTACGAGCAGTACTTC. Its translation: CASSQSLYEQYF.

DNA for the CDR3: TGTGCCAGCAGCTTAGTGGGGACAGGGCTCGTAGGTTTGGATCAGCCCCAGCATTTT. Translated, it gives CASSLVGTGLVGLDQPQHF. The chain links TRBV7-8 to TRBJ1-5; 9 nucleotides align to TRBD1. CDR1 is SGHVS and CDR2 is FQNEAQ in the germline V gene. The CDR3 is 19 amino acids. V lost 1 base and J lost 5; bases outside the gene matches: 15.

CDR3 loop: CASSLRGGGVDSPLHF. Written as DNA, the CDR3 is TGCGCCAGCAGCTTGAGGGGAGGGGGGGTAGATTCACCCCTCCACTTT. The chain carries TRBV5-1 and TRBJ1-6; D perhaps matches TRBD1 (6 bases). The ends were cut back, 1 base at V and 8 bases at J, with 16 bases in the middle. This CDR3 spans 16 amino acids. Per germline, CDR1 SGHRS and CDR2 YFSETQ. The whole variable domain, filled in from reference TRBV5-1 and TRBJ1-6, reads KAGVTQTPRYLIKTRGQQVTLSCSPISGHRSVSWYQQTPGQGLQFLFEYFSETQRNKGNFPGRFSGRQFSNSRSEMNVSTLELGDSALYLCASSLRGGGVDSPLHFGNGTRLTVT.

This chain connects TRBV5-5 to TRBJ2-2; TRBD1 is a possible D gene (6 bases). V was pared by 1 base and J by 4 bases, with 11 bases between. Germline loops: CDR1 SGHKS, CDR2 YYEKEE (reference sequence). The CDR3 covers 15 residues. In DNA, the CDR3 is TGTGCCAGCAGCTTGATGGACAGCTCCACCGGGGAGCTGTTTTTT. Encoded protein: CASSLMDSSTGELFF.

The chain carries TRBV7-9 and TRBJ1-4, with D unclear. The CDR3 has 15 residues. V was shortened by 2 bases and J by 5 bases, with 12 bases between the two germline ends. Per the germline V gene, CDR1 is SEHNR and CDR2 is FQNEAQ (reference sequence). CDR3 coding DNA: TGTGCCAGCAGCTTACCGCCCGAACTCAATGAAAAACTGTTTTTT. Amino acid sequence: CASSLPPELNEKLFF.